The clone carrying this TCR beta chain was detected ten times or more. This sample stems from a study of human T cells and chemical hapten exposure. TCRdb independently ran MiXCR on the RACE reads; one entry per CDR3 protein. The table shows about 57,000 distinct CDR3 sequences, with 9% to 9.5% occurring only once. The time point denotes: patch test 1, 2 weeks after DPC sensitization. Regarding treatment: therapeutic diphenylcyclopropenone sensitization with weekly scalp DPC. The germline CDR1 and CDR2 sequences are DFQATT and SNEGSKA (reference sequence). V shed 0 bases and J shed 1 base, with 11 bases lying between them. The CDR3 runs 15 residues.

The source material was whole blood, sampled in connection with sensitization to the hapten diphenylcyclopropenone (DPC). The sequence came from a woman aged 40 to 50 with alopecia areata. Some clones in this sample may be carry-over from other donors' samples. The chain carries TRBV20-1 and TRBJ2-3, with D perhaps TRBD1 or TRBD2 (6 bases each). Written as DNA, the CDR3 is TGCAGTGCTAGAGAACAGGGAGGAGGCACAGATACGCAGTATTTT. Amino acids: CSAREQGGGTDTQYF.